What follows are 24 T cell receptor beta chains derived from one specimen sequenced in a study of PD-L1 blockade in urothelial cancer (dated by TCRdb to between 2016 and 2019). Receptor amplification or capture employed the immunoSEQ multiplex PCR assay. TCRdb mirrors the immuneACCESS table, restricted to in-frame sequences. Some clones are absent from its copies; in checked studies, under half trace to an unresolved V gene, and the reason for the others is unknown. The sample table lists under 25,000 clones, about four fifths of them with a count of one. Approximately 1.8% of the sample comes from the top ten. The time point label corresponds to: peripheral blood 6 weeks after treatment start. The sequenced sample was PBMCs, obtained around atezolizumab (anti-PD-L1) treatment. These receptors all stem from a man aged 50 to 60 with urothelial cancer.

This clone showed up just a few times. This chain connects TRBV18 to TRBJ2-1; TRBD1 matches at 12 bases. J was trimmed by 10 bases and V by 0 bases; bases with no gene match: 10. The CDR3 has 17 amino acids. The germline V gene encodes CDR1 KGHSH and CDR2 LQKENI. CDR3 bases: TGTGCCAGCTCACCACCGGGGGGACAGGGGGCATATCGAGAGCAGTTCTTC. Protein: CASSPPGGQGAYREQFF.

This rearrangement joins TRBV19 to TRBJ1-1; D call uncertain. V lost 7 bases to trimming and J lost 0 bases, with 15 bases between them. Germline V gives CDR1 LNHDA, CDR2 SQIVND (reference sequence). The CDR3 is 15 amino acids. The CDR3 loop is CASTPRGAMNTEAFF. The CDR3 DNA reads TGTGCCAGTACCCCGCGCGGCGCCATGAACACTGAAGCTTTCTTT.

DNA for the CDR3: TGTGCCAGCAGTGAAGAAAGGCGGGGGGCTACTAACTATGGCTACACCTTC. Translating it yields CASSEERRGATNYGYTF. J is TRBJ1-2 and V is TRBV2; D is perhaps TRBD1 (6 bases). The germline V gene encodes CDR1 SNHLY and CDR2 FYNNEI. The CDR3 contains 17 residues. Between the trimmed V and J ends, which lost 1 base and 0 bases, there was a span of 15 bases.

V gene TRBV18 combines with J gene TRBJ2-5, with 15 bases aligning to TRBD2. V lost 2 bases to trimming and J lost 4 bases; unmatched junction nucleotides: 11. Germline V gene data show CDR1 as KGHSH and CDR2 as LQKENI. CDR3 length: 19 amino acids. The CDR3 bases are TGTGCCAGCTCACCAGATGACCCGGGACTAGCGGGGGGACGAGAGACCCAGTACTTC. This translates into CASSPDDPGLAGGRETQYF.

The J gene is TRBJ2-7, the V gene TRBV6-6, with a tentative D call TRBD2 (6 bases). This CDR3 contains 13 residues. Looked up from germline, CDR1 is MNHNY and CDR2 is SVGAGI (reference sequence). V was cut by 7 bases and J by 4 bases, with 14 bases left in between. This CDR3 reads CASTPLSGYEQYV. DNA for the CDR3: TGTGCCAGCACCCCCCTTAGCGGTTACGAGCAGTACGTC.

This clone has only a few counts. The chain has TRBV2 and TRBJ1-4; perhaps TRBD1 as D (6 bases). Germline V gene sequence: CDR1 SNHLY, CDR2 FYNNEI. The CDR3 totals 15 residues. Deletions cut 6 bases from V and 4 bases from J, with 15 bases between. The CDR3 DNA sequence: TGTGCCAGCAGCGGACAGCTATTAAGTAATGAAAAACTGTTTTTT. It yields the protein CASSGQLLSNEKLFF.

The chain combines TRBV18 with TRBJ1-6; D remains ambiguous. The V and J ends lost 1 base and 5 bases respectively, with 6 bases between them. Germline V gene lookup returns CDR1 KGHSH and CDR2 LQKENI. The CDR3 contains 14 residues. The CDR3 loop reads CASSPQGDNSPLHF. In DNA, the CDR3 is TGTGCCAGCTCACCACAGGGAGATAATTCACCCCTCCACTTT. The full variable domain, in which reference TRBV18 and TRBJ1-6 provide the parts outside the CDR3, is NAGVMQNPRHLVRRRGQEARLRCSPMKGHSHVYWYRQLPEEGLKFMVYLQKENIIDESGMPKERFSAEFPKEGPSILRIQQVVRGDSAAYFCASSPQGDNSPLHFGNGTRLTVT.

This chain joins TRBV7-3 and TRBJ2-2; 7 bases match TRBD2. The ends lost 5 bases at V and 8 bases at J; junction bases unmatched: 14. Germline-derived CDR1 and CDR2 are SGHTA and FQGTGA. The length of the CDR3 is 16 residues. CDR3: CASSLSASGKGGELFF. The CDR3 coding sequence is TGTGCCAGCAGCCTAAGTGCTAGCGGAAAGGGGGGGGAGCTGTTTTTT.

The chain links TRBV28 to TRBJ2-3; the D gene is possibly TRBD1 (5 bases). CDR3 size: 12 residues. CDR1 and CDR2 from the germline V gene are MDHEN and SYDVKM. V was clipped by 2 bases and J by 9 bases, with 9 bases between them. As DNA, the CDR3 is TGTGCCAGCAGTTTACAATCAGGGACGCAGTATTTT. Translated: CASSLQSGTQYF.

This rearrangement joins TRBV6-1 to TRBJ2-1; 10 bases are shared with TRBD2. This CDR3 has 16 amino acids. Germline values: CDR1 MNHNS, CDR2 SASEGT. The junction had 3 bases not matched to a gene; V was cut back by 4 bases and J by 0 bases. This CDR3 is CASSGTSGGSYNEQFF. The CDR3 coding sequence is TGTGCCAGCAGTGGGACTAGCGGAGGCTCCTACAATGAGCAGTTCTTC.

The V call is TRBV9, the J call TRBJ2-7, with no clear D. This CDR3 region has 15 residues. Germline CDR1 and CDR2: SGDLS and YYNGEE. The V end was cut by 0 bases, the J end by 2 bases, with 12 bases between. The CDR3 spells CASSVDPAGTYEQYF. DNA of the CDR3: TGTGCCAGCAGCGTAGATCCAGCAGGAACCTACGAGCAGTACTTC. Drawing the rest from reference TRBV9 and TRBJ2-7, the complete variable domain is DSGVTQTPKHLITATGQRVTLRCSPRSGDLSVYWYQQSLDQGLQFLIQYYNGEERAKGNILERFSAQQFPDLHSELNLSSLELGDSALYFCASSVDPAGTYEQYFGPGTRLTVT.

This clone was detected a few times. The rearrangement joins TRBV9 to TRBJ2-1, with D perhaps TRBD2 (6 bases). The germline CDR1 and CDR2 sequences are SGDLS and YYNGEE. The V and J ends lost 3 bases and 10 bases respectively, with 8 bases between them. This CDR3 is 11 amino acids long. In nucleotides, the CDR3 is TGTGCCAGCAGCGGTACTAGCGAGCAGTTCTTC. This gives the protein CASSGTSEQFF.

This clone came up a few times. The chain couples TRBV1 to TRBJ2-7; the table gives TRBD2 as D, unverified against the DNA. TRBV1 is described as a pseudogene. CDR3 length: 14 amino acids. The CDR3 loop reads CTSSHGGRFYEQYV. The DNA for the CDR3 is TGCACCAGCAGCCATGGAGGTCGATTCTACGAGCAGTACGTC.

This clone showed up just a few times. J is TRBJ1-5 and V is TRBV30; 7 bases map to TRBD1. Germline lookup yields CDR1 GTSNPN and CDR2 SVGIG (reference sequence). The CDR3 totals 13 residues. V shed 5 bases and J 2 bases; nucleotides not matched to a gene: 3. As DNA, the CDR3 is TGTGCCTGGCATACAGGGGGCAATCAGCCCCAGCATTTT. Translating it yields CAWHTGGNQPQHF.

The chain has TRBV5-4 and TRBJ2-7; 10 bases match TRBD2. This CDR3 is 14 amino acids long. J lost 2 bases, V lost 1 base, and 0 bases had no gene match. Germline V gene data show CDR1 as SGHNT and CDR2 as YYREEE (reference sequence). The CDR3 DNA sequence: TGTGCCAGCAGCTTGAGCGGGAGGGCCTACGAGCAGTACTTC. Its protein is CASSLSGRAYEQYF.

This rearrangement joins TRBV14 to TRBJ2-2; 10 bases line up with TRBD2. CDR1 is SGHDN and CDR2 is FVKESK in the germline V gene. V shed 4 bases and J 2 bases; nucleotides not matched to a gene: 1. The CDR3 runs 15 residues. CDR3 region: CASSRTSGNTGELFF. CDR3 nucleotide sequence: TGTGCCAGCAGCCGGACTAGCGGTAACACCGGGGAGCTGTTTTTT.

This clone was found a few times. CDR3 nucleotides: TGCGCCAGCAGTATGGACAGCTACTCCTACGAGCAGTACTTC. Its translation is CASSMDSYSYEQYF. The V gene is TRBV10-2, the J gene TRBJ2-7; D possibly corresponds to TRBD1 (6 bases). Germline V gives CDR1 WSHSY, CDR2 SAAADI. This CDR3 region has 14 residues. Trimming shortened V by 5 bases and J by 0 bases, and 11 bases separated the two germline ends.

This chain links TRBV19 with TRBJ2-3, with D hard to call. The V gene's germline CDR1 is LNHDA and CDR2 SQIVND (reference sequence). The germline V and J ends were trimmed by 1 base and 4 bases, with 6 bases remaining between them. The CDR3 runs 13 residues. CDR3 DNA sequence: TGTGCCAGTAGTATAGGGCTAGCAGATACGCAGTATTTT. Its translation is CASSIGLADTQYF. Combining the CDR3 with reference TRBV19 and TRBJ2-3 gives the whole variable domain DGGITQSPKYLFRKEGQNVTLSCEQNLNHDAMYWYRQDPGQGLRLIYYSQIVNDFQKGDIAEGYSVSREKKESFPLTVTSAQKNPTAFYLCASSIGLADTQYFGPGTRLTVL.

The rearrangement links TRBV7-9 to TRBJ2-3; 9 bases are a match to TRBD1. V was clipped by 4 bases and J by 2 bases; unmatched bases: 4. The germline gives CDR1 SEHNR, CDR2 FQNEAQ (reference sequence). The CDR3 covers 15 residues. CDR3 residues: CASSSGTGFTDTQYF. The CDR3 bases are TGTGCCAGCAGCTCAGGGACAGGGTTCACAGATACGCAGTATTTT.

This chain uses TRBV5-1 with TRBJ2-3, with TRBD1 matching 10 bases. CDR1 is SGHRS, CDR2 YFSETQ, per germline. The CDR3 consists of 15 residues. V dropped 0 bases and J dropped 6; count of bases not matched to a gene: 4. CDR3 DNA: TGCGCCAGCAGCTTGGCCGGGACAGGGGAGGATACGCAGTATTTT. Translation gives CASSLAGTGEDTQYF.

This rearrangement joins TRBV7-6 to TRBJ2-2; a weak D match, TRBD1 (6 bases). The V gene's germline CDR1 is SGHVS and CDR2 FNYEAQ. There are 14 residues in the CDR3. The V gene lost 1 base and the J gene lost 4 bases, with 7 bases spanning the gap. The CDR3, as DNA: TGTGCCAGCAGCTTAGTACAGGGCACCGGGGAGCTGTTTTTT. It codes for CASSLVQGTGELFF.

The CDR3 spells CASRRGTTGTEAFF. CDR3 in DNA: TGCGCCAGCCGTCGCGGGACTACAGGCACTGAAGCTTTCTTT. The V and J genes are TRBV5-1 and TRBJ1-1, with D perhaps matching TRBD1 (5 bases). V lost 7 bases and J lost 4, with 17 bases in between. The length of the CDR3 is 14 residues. Germline lookup yields CDR1 SGHRS and CDR2 YFSETQ.

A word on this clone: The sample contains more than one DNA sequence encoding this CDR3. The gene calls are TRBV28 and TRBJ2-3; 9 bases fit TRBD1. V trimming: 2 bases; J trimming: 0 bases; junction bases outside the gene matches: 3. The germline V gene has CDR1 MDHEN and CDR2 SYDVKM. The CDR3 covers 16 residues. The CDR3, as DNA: TGTGCCAGCAGTTTAATCGGGACAGGGAGCACAGATACGCAGTATTTT. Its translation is CASSLIGTGSTDTQYF.

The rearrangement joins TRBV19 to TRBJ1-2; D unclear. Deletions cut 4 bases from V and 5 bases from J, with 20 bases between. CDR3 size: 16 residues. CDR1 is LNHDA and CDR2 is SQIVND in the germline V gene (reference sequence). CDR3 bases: TGTGCCAGTAGTACTCCGGGGAATCTGCTGTGGTATGGCTACACCTTC. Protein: CASSTPGNLLWYGYTF. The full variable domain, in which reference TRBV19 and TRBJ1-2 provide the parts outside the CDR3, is DGGITQSPKYLFRKEGQNVTLSCEQNLNHDAMYWYRQDPGQGLRLIYYSQIVNDFQKGDIAEGYSVSREKKESFPLTVTSAQKNPTAFYLCASSTPGNLLWYGYTFGSGTRLTVV.